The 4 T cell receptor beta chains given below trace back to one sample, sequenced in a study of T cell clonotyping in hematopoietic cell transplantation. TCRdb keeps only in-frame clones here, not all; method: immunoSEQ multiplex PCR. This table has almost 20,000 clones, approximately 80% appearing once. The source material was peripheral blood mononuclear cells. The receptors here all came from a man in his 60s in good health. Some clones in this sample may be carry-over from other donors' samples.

The CDR3 sequence is CATSSPTGTSTDTQYF. CDR3 DNA: TGTGCCACCAGCAGCCCGACAGGGACTAGCACAGATACGCAGTATTTT. V is TRBV15 and J is TRBJ2-3, with TRBD1 as a possible D gene (7 bases). V was pared by 3 bases and J by 0 bases, with 13 bases between. Germline CDR1 reads LNHNV; CDR2 reads YYDKDF (reference sequence). The CDR3 is 16 residues long.

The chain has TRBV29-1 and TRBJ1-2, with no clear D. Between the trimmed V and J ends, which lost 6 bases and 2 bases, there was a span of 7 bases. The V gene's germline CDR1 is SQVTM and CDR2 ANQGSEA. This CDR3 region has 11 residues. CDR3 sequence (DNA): TGCAGCGTCCCCGTCAACTATGGCTACACCTTC. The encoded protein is CSVPVNYGYTF.

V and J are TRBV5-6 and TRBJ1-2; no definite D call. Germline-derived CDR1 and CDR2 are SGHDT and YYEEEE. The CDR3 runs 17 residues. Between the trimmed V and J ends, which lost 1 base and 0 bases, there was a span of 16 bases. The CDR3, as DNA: TGTGCCAGCAGCTTGATGGGCGCATACCGACCTAACTATGGCTACACCTTC. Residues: CASSLMGAYRPNYGYTF.

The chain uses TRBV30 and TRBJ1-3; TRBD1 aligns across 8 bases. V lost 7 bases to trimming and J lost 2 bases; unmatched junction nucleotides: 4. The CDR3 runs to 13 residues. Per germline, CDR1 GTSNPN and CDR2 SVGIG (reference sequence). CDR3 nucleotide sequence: TGTGCCTACGACAGGGGACCTGGAAACACCATATATTTT. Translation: CAYDRGPGNTIYF.